The clone carrying this T cell receptor (beta chain) has just a few counts. The antigen remains unidentified. These data belong to a study of T-cell reconstitution after alpha-beta-depleted transplantation in children. TCRbeta library preparation incorporated unique molecular identifiers. TCRdb independently ran MiXCR on the PCR reads; one entry per CDR3 protein. The profile covers 540,000 or so distinct CDR3 sequences, with roughly 24% appearing a single time and roughly 15% taken by the ten largest. Study findings and constraints: Elevated TCRbeta diversity at day 60 was traced, in some patients, to surviving recipient T cells and thymic progenitors. Roughly two months post-transplant, alpha-beta T cells reportedly originated from several hundred graft clones that had expanded. The authors attributed T-cell counts and diversity one year after transplant mostly to newly produced T cells.

The CDR3 contains 18 residues. J was trimmed by 6 bases and V by 3 bases; bases with no gene match: 13. The sample here was PBMCs, mostly from graft donor cells, taken 360 days after TCRalphabeta/CD19-depleted stem cell transplant. The chain recombines TRBV12-3 or TRBV12-4 with TRBJ2-1; 11 bases map to TRBD2. The TCR was taken from a boy less than two years old who had a stem cell transplant for acute myeloid leukemia, so the T cells may come from the graft donor. CDR3 sequence (DNA): TGTGCCAGCAGTTTCCATAGCGGGGGGGCCGGTCGCCCCAATGAGCAGTTCTTC. It encodes CASSFHSGGAGRPNEQFF.